These 19 T cell receptor beta chains originate from one sample sequenced in a study of OX40 agonist ivuxolimab in advanced cancers. Library prep was done by the immunoSEQ multiplex PCR assay. The clones in this table, taken by TCRdb from immuneACCESS, are in-frame only. Not every clone is retained; where verified, under half of the shortfall comes from an unresolved V gene, and the cause of the rest is unknown. The sample table lists approximately 40,000 clones, nearly 90% of them with a count of one. In total, the top ten clones hold 13% of the sample. The source material was CD4+ or CD8+ T cells sorted from blood, sampled in a trial of the OX40 agonist ivuxolimab. All receptors come from an adult with an advanced solid tumor such as melanoma, head and neck, liver or kidney cancer.

This clone rates as medium-sized (0.01 to 0.1%). The chain combines TRBV30 with TRBJ2-2; D ambiguous. The CDR3 extends over 13 amino acids. CDR1 is GTSNPN, CDR2 SVGIG, per germline (reference sequence). V dropped 1 base and J dropped 1 base, with 4 bases sitting between them. CDR3 nucleotide sequence: TGTGCCTGGAGTGGGGGGAACACCGGGGAGCTGTTTTTT. Protein: CAWSGGNTGELFF.

The chain carries TRBV7-3 and TRBJ2-1; 13 bases match TRBD2. Germline V lookup: CDR1 SGHTA, CDR2 FQGTGA. The CDR3 consists of 14 residues. The ends lost 5 bases at V and 10 bases at J; junction bases unmatched: 5. CDR3 nucleotide sequence: TGTGCCAGCAGCCAGGGGACTAGCGGGACAGAGCAGTTCTTC. The encoded protein is CASSQGTSGTEQFF. Filled out from reference TRBV7-3 and TRBJ2-1, the complete variable domain reads GAGVSQTPSNKVTEKGKYVELRCDPISGHTALYWYRQSLGQGPEFLIYFQGTGAADDSGLPNDRFFAVRPEGSVSTLKIQRTERGDSAVYLCASSQGTSGTEQFFGPGTRLTVL.

This clone came up once. The chain recombines TRBV4-1 with TRBJ1-2; tentative D call: TRBD1 (5 bases). The germline V gene has CDR1 MGHRA and CDR2 YSYEKL. The CDR3 sequence is 15 residues long. Deletions cut 3 bases from V and 3 bases from J, with 14 bases between. The DNA for the CDR3 is TGCGCCAGCAGCCAGGCCCCGGGACCCTACTATGGCTACACCTTC. Translation gives CASSQAPGPYYGYTF.

This clone was observed a single time. This sequence joins TRBV14 and TRBJ1-1; D remains ambiguous. Germline values: CDR1 SGHDN, CDR2 FVKESK. The CDR3 totals 15 residues. V lost 2 bases, J lost 1 base, and 11 bases lay in between. CDR3 sequence reads: CASSQRFRKNTEAFF. The CDR3 DNA sequence: TGTGCCAGCAGCCAACGGTTCCGGAAGAACACTGAAGCTTTCTTT.

The rearrangement uses TRBV10-1 and TRBJ2-2, with D perhaps matching TRBD1 (5 bases). The CDR3 sequence is 13 residues long. Between the trimmed V and J ends, which lost 3 bases and 3 bases, there was a span of 5 bases. CDR1 is WNHNN and CDR2 is SYGVQD in the germline V gene (reference sequence). The CDR3 sequence is CASSDRDTGELFF. The CDR3 bases are TGCGCCAGCAGTGACAGGGACACCGGGGAGCTGTTTTTT.

The chain uses TRBV6-6 and TRBJ2-7; perhaps TRBD2 as D (6 bases). Looked up from germline, CDR1 is MNHNY and CDR2 is SVGAGI (reference sequence). The CDR3 covers 11 residues. Trimming removed 9 bases at V and 3 bases at J, with 9 bases between. CDR3 amino acids: CASTAGYEQYF. Here the CDR3 DNA reads TGTGCCAGTACAGCGGGCTACGAGCAGTACTTC.

The chain uses TRBV7-9 and TRBJ1-1, with a tentative D call TRBD1 (5 bases). The CDR3 consists of 18 residues. V was trimmed by 1 base and J by 1 base, leaving 19 bases between them. Looked up from germline, CDR1 is SEHNR and CDR2 is FQNEAQ (reference sequence). The CDR3 loop reads CASSLGAGLRPRNTEAFF. The CDR3 nucleotides are TGTGCCAGCAGCTTAGGGGCGGGACTTCGGCCCAGGAACACTGAAGCTTTCTTT.

The chain has TRBV6-1 and TRBJ1-3, with TRBD1 matching 7 bases. V was clipped by 8 bases and J by 8 bases; unmatched bases: 15. Germline V gives CDR1 MNHNS, CDR2 SASEGT. This CDR3 spans 15 amino acids. This chain's CDR3 is CASLEVPDREDTIYF. The CDR3 coding sequence is TGTGCCAGCCTAGAGGTACCCGACAGGGAGGACACCATATATTTT.

The rearrangement joins TRBV28 to TRBJ2-7; D is uncertain. The germline V gene has CDR1 MDHEN and CDR2 SYDVKM. Trimming stripped 10 bases from V and 5 bases from J, with 21 bases between. This CDR3 contains 14 residues. This CDR3 reads CATWAATPNNEQYF. CDR3 DNA sequence: TGTGCCACCTGGGCCGCTACTCCTAACAACGAGCAGTACTTC.

V usage is TRBV30 and J usage is TRBJ1-1; D gene unclear. The CDR3 is 13 residues long. With 5 bases removed from V and 4 bases from J, the gap between germline ends came to 14 bases. Looked up from germline, CDR1 is GTSNPN and CDR2 is SVGIG (reference sequence). CDR3 in amino acids: CAWVVGRGTEAFF. DNA of the CDR3: TGTGCCTGGGTTGTAGGGAGAGGCACTGAAGCTTTCTTT.

As for this clone: The junction and the germline gene differ at one end; a read error may be behind it. The V call is TRBV28, the J call TRBJ2-7, with no clear D. This CDR3 spans 13 amino acids. The germline gives CDR1 MDHEN, CDR2 SYDVKM. The CDR3 reads CASSPRVGRGCIF. The CDR3 DNA is TGTGCCAGCAGTCCAAGGGTCGGACGAGGATGTATCTTC.

The chain carries TRBV2 and TRBJ1-6; weak D call: TRBD1 (6 bases). The V gene lost 10 bases and the J gene lost 2 bases, with 15 bases spanning the gap. The V gene's germline CDR1 is SNHLY and CDR2 FYNNEI. The CDR3 contains 15 residues. The CDR3 is CAIFAGQPYNSPLHF. The CDR3 DNA is TGTGCCATCTTCGCGGGACAACCCTATAATTCACCCCTCCACTTT.

This chain connects TRBV14 to TRBJ2-2; TRBD2 aligns across 7 bases. This CDR3 spans 15 amino acids. The V gene's germline CDR1 is SGHDN and CDR2 FVKESK. J gave up 4 bases and V 6 bases, and 8 bases lay outside the gene matches. As DNA, the CDR3 is TGTGCCAGCAGTTCCGGGGCGGGAGTCACCGGGGAGCTGTTTTTT. This sequence encodes CASSSGAGVTGELFF.

This chain joins TRBV2 and TRBJ2-1; 8 bases fit TRBD2. The CDR3 has 14 amino acids. Germline trimming cut 6 bases from V and 2 bases from J; bases unmatched to any gene: 3. Germline V gives CDR1 SNHLY, CDR2 FYNNEI. CDR3 nucleotide sequence: TGTGCCAGCAGGGGGGGACTAGCCTACAATGAGCAGTTCTTC. It encodes CASRGGLAYNEQFF. The whole variable domain, filled in from reference TRBV2 and TRBJ2-1, reads EPEVTQTPSHQVTQMGQEVILRCVPISNHLYFYWYRQILGQKVEFLVSFYNNEISEKSEIFDDQFSVERPDGSNFTLKIRSTKLEDSAMYFCASRGGLAYNEQFFGPGTRLTVL.

Here the CDR3 reads CASSSLGTGSDEQYF. CDR3 in DNA: TGTGCCAGCAGTTCCCTGGGGACAGGGTCAGACGAGCAGTACTTC. The rearrangement joins TRBV28 to TRBJ2-7, with TRBD1 matching over 9 bases. Germline V gene sequence: CDR1 MDHEN, CDR2 SYDVKM. The CDR3 has 15 amino acids. The trim removed 4 bases at V and 5 bases at J, leaving 9 bases unmatched. Filled out from reference TRBV28 and TRBJ2-7, the complete variable domain reads DVKVTQSSRYLVKRTGEKVFLECVQDMDHENMFWYRQDPGLGLRLIYFSYDVKMKEKGDIPEGYSVSREKKERFSLILESASTNQTSMYLCASSSLGTGSDEQYFGPGTRLTVT.

This rearrangement joins TRBV5-6 to TRBJ1-2; TRBD1 matches at 7 bases. Germline CDR1 reads SGHDT; CDR2 reads YYEEEE. J was trimmed by 4 bases and V by 4 bases; bases with no gene match: 4. CDR3 length equals 13 residues. The CDR3 DNA reads as TGTGCCAGCAGCGCCGACAGGGTCTATGGCTACACCTTC. It translates to CASSADRVYGYTF.

The chain recombines TRBV4-2 with TRBJ2-5; 11 nucleotides line up with TRBD2. The CDR3 is 14 residues long. Germline V gives CDR1 LGHNA, CDR2 YNFKEQ. The J segment lost 8 bases and the V segment lost 4 bases, leaving 6 bases of the junction unmatched. This CDR3 is CASSRGLAGVTQYF. The CDR3, as DNA: TGTGCCAGCAGCCGAGGACTAGCGGGCGTTACCCAGTACTTC.

This clone was picked up a small number of times. The gene calls are TRBV7-3 and TRBJ1-5; 8 bases agree with TRBD1. V lost 8 bases to trimming and J lost 4 bases; unmatched junction nucleotides: 4. CDR3 size: 13 residues. Germline V gene sequence: CDR1 SGHTA, CDR2 FQGTGA. CDR3 amino acids: CASGQGANQPQHF. CDR3 sequence (DNA): TGTGCCAGCGGGCAGGGGGCTAATCAGCCCCAGCATTTT.

The rearrangement links TRBV5-8 to TRBJ1-2; D call uncertain. The CDR3 consists of 15 residues. The V end was cut by 0 bases, the J end by 0 bases, with 9 bases between. Germline values: CDR1 SGHTS, CDR2 YDEGEE. The CDR3 reads CASSLVDLSNYGYTF. CDR3 DNA sequence: TGTGCCAGCAGCTTGGTGGATCTCTCTAACTATGGCTACACCTTC.